The 20 T cell receptor beta chains below come from one sample, sequenced in a study of regulatory T cells in long-lasting Graves disease. Arm-PCR of CDR3 regions with iRepertoire HTBI primers generated TCR beta libraries. TCRdb reprocessed the multiplex PCR reads via MiXCR and lists one record per CDR3 protein. The sample includes 400,000 or so distinct CDR3 sequences, around 20% of them seen just once. Indicated time point: persistent/refractory GD, antithyroid drugs over 5 years with positive TRAb. Scientists built the TCR library using RNA that was extracted from PBMCs. Sequencing was performed on peripheral blood mononuclear cells (PBMCs), taken when the disease was refractory, from a patient treated with antithyroid drugs. The receptors were sampled from a female donor with Graves disease.

This clonotype was counted only a few times. V is TRBV27 and J is TRBJ2-1; 10 nucleotides match TRBD2. Germline CDR1 and CDR2: MNHEY and SMNVEV (reference sequence). V lost 4 bases, J lost 5 bases, and 5 bases stayed unmatched. This CDR3 region has 15 residues. The CDR3 spells CASSSLAGGNNEQFF. The CDR3 coding sequence is TGTGCCAGCAGTTCATTAGCGGGGGGAAACAATGAGCAGTTCTTC.

Regarding this clonotype: The junction and the germline gene differ at one end; a read error may be behind it. The J gene is TRBJ2-1, the V gene TRBV2; D gene unclear. This CDR3 has 16 amino acids. CDR1 and CDR2 from the germline V gene are SNHLY and FYNNEI. In nucleotides, the CDR3 is TGTGCCAGCAGCGAACCGAATCGGTCCAGCTACTATGAGCAGTTCTTC. It yields the protein CASSEPNRSSYYEQFF. Full variable domain (rest looked up from reference TRBV2 and TRBJ2-1): EPEVTQTPSHQVTQMGQEVILRCVPISNHLYFYWYRQILGQKVEFLVSFYNNEISEKSEIFDDQFSVERPDGSNFTLKIRSTKLEDSAMYFCASSEPNRSSYYEQFFGPGTRLTVL.

This clonotype has a single count. J is TRBJ2-7 and V is TRBV20-1; D remains unclear. The CDR3 contains 14 residues. CDR1 DFQATT and CDR2 SNEGSKA come from the germline V gene (reference sequence). V lost 0 bases and J 2 bases, leaving 11 bases between the germline ends. The chain's CDR3 is CSARDGVAAYEQYF. CDR3 nucleotide sequence: TGCAGTGCTAGAGATGGGGTTGCAGCCTACGAGCAGTACTTC.

The sample holds many counts of this clonotype. The chain uses TRBV30 and TRBJ1-2; TRBD1 might be the D (6 bases). CDR1 and CDR2 (germline): GTSNPN, SVGIG (reference sequence). The CDR3 covers 13 residues. Trimming took off 4 bases at V and 6 bases at J, with 15 bases between the two ends. The CDR3, as DNA: TGTGCCTGGATAGGAGGGGGGCAAAATGGCTACACCTTC. This gives the protein CAWIGGGQNGYTF. Drawing the rest from reference TRBV30 and TRBJ1-2, the complete variable domain is SQTIHQWPATLVQPVGSPLSLECTVEGTSNPNLYWYRQAAGRGLQLLFYSVGIGQISSEVPQNLSASRPQDRQFILSSKKLLLSDSGFYLCAWIGGGQNGYTFGSGTRLTVV.

The sample holds many counts of this clonotype. The rearrangement links TRBV28 to TRBJ1-2, with D tentatively TRBD1 (5 bases). This CDR3 spans 13 amino acids. Trimming stripped 5 bases from V and 8 bases from J, with 15 bases between. CDR1 and CDR2 from the germline V gene are MDHEN and SYDVKM. The chain's CDR3 is CASSTSPGGGYTF. Here the CDR3 DNA reads TGTGCCAGCAGTACCAGCCCGGGGGGAGGCTACACCTTC.

This clonotype has more than one count but fewer than ten. This sequence joins TRBV6-5 and TRBJ1-1; no firm D call. V lost 2 bases, J lost 6 bases, and 10 bases lay in between. This CDR3 comprises 13 residues. Germline V gives CDR1 MNHEY, CDR2 SVGAGI. In DNA form, the CDR3 reads TGTGCCAGCAGTTACATCGGGCCCTCTGAAGCTTTCTTT. Its translation: CASSYIGPSEAFF.

The chain employs TRBV19 and TRBJ1-5, with D perhaps matching TRBD1 (6 bases). Per germline, CDR1 LNHDA and CDR2 SQIVND (reference sequence). The CDR3 extends over 14 amino acids. Trimming stripped 3 bases from V and 5 bases from J, with 11 bases between. The CDR3 loop reads CASSIWTVYQPQHF. The CDR3 coding sequence is TGTGCCAGTAGTATTTGGACAGTTTATCAGCCCCAGCATTTT.

There are many counts of this clonotype. V and J are TRBV7-9 and TRBJ1-2; the D gene is possibly TRBD1 (6 bases). The ends were cut back, 5 bases at V and 8 bases at J, with 18 bases in the middle. CDR3 length: 14 amino acids. Germline CDR1 reads SEHNR; CDR2 reads FQNEAQ (reference sequence). The CDR3 DNA is TGTGCCAGCAGCGTTGACAGGAAAGCAGAAGGCTACACCTTC. As protein: CASSVDRKAEGYTF.

The V gene is TRBV6-1, the J gene TRBJ1-1, with a weak D call TRBD1 (6 bases). This CDR3 region has 15 residues. V lost 2 bases and J lost 10, with 20 bases in between. Germline V CDR1 and CDR2: MNHNS, SASEGT. This CDR3 is CASSESFRGPLGAFF. As DNA, the CDR3 is TGTGCCAGCAGTGAATCGTTCAGGGGCCCCCTGGGAGCTTTCTTT.

Details on this clonotype: The junction departs from germline at one end; a sequencing error may be responsible. The genes are TRBV6-1 and TRBJ1-2; 7 bases agree with TRBD1. The CDR3 is 16 amino acids. Per the germline V gene, CDR1 is MNHNS and CDR2 is SASEGT. This CDR3 is CVSSEFRTGFNYGYTF. CDR3 DNA: TGTGTCAGCAGTGAATTCAGGACAGGCTTTAACTATGGCTACACCTTC.

This clonotype occurred a few times. The chain carries TRBV7-2 and TRBJ2-1; D ambiguous. V was pared by 5 bases and J by 12 bases, with 17 bases between. The CDR3 contains 13 residues. Germline V lookup: CDR1 SGHTA, CDR2 FQGNSA. In DNA form, the CDR3 reads TGTGCCAGCAGCCCATCTGGAGTCCGGCGGCAGTTCTTC. Amino acids: CASSPSGVRRQFF.

This clonotype has just a few counts. The genes are TRBV7-9 and TRBJ2-7; D gene uncertain. This CDR3 is 12 amino acids long. Trimming removed 4 bases at V and 6 bases at J, with 10 bases between. Germline loops: CDR1 SEHNR, CDR2 FQNEAQ (reference sequence). This chain's CDR3 is CASSSLAGEQYF. In DNA, the CDR3 is TGTGCCAGCAGCTCCCTCGCAGGCGAGCAGTACTTC.

The rearrangement links TRBV14 to TRBJ1-2; unclear D gene. V was trimmed by 2 bases and J by 7 bases, leaving 20 bases between them. Germline CDR1 and CDR2: SGHDN and FVKESK. This CDR3 region has 16 residues. CDR3 sequence: CASSQRPGLGWFGYTF. The CDR3, as DNA: TGTGCCAGCAGCCAAAGGCCTGGACTGGGATGGTTTGGCTACACCTTC. The entire variable domain, with the rest obtained from reference TRBV14 and TRBJ1-2, is as follows: EAGVTQFPSHSVIEKGQTVTLRCDPISGHDNLYWYRRVMGKEIKFLLHFVKESKQDESGMPNNRFLAERTGGTYSTLKVQPAELEDSGVYFCASSQRPGLGWFGYTFGSGTRLTVV.

This clonotype has more than one count but fewer than ten. The chain is built from TRBV3-1 and TRBJ1-1, with D unresolved. Germline V gives CDR1 LGHDT, CDR2 YNNKEL (reference sequence). Trimming removed 1 base at V and 9 bases at J, with 9 bases between. This CDR3 has 12 amino acids. CDR3 sequence (DNA): TGTGCCAGCAGCCAAGGCCCAACCAAAGCTTTCTTT. Its translation: CASSQGPTKAFF.

The genes are TRBV6-1 and TRBJ2-3, with TRBD1 matching 7 bases. The V gene end was trimmed by 4 bases and the J gene end by 4 bases; junction bases not matched to a gene: 11. CDR3 size: 16 residues. Germline-derived CDR1 and CDR2 are MNHNS and SASEGT. The CDR3 region is CASSGRGLGIADTQYF. The CDR3 coding sequence is TGTGCCAGCAGTGGAAGGGGGCTCGGAATCGCAGATACGCAGTATTTT.

This clonotype was seen ten or more times. This chain connects TRBV28 to TRBJ1-6, with a possible D match to TRBD1 (6 bases). V was cut by 5 bases and J by 6 bases, with 14 bases left in between. The CDR3 consists of 15 residues. CDR1 MDHEN and CDR2 SYDVKM come from the germline V gene. CDR3 residues: CASSTGQTLNSPLHF. The CDR3 region has the DNA TGTGCCAGCAGTACCGGACAGACACTTAATTCACCCCTCCACTTT.

The chain is built from TRBV5-5 and TRBJ2-5; TRBD2 matches at 12 bases. CDR1 and CDR2 (germline): SGHKS, YYEKEE (reference sequence). The CDR3 runs 16 residues. With 4 bases clipped from V and 5 bases from J, the junction kept 9 bases outside the gene matches. The CDR3 region has the DNA TGTGCCAGCAGCCCGTGGACTAGCGGGACCTTGGAGACCCAGTACTTC. This gives the protein CASSPWTSGTLETQYF. The whole variable domain, remainder taken from reference TRBV5-5 and TRBJ2-5, is DAGVTQSPTHLIKTRGQQVTLRCSPISGHKSVSWYQQVLGQGPQFIFQYYEKEERGRGNFPDRFSARQFPNYSSELNVNALLLGDSALYLCASSPWTSGTLETQYFGPGTRLLVL.

This clonotype was counted a few times. The V call is TRBV27, the J call TRBJ1-1; TRBD1 aligns across 10 bases. The trim removed 7 bases at V and 0 bases at J, leaving 11 bases unmatched. The CDR3 consists of 17 residues. Looked up from germline, CDR1 is MNHEY and CDR2 is SMNVEV (reference sequence). CDR3 protein: CASKISGTGVMNTEAFF. In nucleotides, the CDR3 is TGTGCCAGCAAAATATCCGGGACAGGGGTGATGAACACTGAAGCTTTCTTT.

The rearrangement uses TRBV6-1 and TRBJ1-2; no reliable D call. Germline V lookup: CDR1 MNHNS, CDR2 SASEGT. V dropped 3 bases and J dropped 4 bases, with 12 bases sitting between them. This CDR3 contains 14 residues. The CDR3 nucleotides read TGTGCCAGCAGTGATCACAGCGACGGCTATGGCTACACCTTC. This gives the protein CASSDHSDGYGYTF.

At least ten counts were recorded for this clonotype. The CDR3 spells CASSYHRGTTEAFF. CDR3 nucleotides: TGTGCCAGCAGTTATCACAGGGGGACCACTGAAGCTTTCTTT. The chain employs TRBV28 and TRBJ1-1, with 8 bases fitting TRBD1. CDR1 and CDR2 (germline): MDHEN, SYDVKM. The length of the CDR3 is 14 residues. The J segment lost 4 bases and the V segment lost 4 bases, leaving 5 bases of the junction unmatched.